This note documents a single T cell receptor (beta chain) sequence. No antigen is known for it. Base qualities are missing; no much larger clone stands one base away. Peripheral blood CD8+ and CD4+ T cells from healthy donors, Susac syndrome patients and multiple sclerosis patients were profiled using high-throughput TCR beta sequencing. The multiple sclerosis controls were treatment-naive patients whose relapsing-remitting disease, either stable or active, fulfilled the revised McDonald criteria. Bulk CD8+ and CD4+ T cells were purified magnetically by negative isolation, whereas CD8+ TEMRA cells were enriched by FACS. Blood was collected in EDTA tubes and processed within 24 hours, with PBMCs isolated through density gradient centrifugation. PBMCs destined for TCR sequencing were cryopreserved in liquid nitrogen and later thawed in a 37 °C water bath. Purity of sorted or isolated CD4+, CD8+ and CD8+ TEMRA cells was at least 90%.

RNA was extracted using the RNeasy kit, and roughly 0.5 to 1 microgram was reverse transcribed with random hexamers. TCR beta CDR3 regions were amplified with the immunoSEQ multiplex PCR assay covering 54 Vbeta and 13 Jbeta segments. Bias from PCR amplification was corrected by using a synthetic template baseline for primer optimization and for computational correction. The authors processed their data as follows. Reads were assigned to V, D and J genes according to IMGT and analyzed in immunoSEQ Analyzer, with only productive sequences retained. Clonality was calculated as one minus the Shannon entropy normalized by log2 of the number of productive unique sequences. Public and private clones were assessed among the 100 most prevalent clones of each patient and control. Clones were defined as Susac-specific if absent from the healthy and MS cohorts, from 1052 published viral clones and from other ImmuneACCESS disease sequences. TCRdb redid the processing of the public reads, applying fastp at Q25 and MiXCR, and retained in-frame beta chains. Each entry is one CDR3 protein sequence, shown with its most common DNA and genes. The V and J calls come from TCRdb's annotation, not from the publication. The sample includes 330,000 or so distinct CDR3 sequences, with about 88% observed a single time. The top ten clones comprise approximately 0.18% of the sample.

The sample belongs to a study of CD8 T cells in Susac syndrome (dated by TCRdb to between 2018 and 2021). Regarding the complete study: Repertoire sequencing was used to test whether CD8+ T cell activation and differentiation in Susac syndrome was antigen driven. The study compared CD8+ T cell repertoire clonality among 11 to 12 healthy donors, roughly 14 Susac syndrome patients and 15 multiple sclerosis patients. General conclusions and limits of the study: The number of individuals in the TCR sequencing and HLA analysis was recognized as being relatively small.

This TCR derives from a human donor with multiple sclerosis. Source material: CD8+ T cells from PBMCs.

Here the CDR3 is given as CATLGLLTDTQYF. The sequence in DNA is TGTGCCACCTTAGGGCTACTCACAGATACGCAGTATTTT. The rearrangement joined TRBV10-3 to TRBJ2-3; the D segment cannot be called with confidence. CDR1 and CDR2 are drawn from the germline V gene: ENHRY, SYGVKD. Measured from the cysteine to the phenylalanine, the CDR3 is 13 residues long. Of all the DNA, just the CDR3 is kept, 39 bases in frame from base 1. V is reduced by 10 bases and J by 2 bases, leaving a spacing of 13 bases between them.